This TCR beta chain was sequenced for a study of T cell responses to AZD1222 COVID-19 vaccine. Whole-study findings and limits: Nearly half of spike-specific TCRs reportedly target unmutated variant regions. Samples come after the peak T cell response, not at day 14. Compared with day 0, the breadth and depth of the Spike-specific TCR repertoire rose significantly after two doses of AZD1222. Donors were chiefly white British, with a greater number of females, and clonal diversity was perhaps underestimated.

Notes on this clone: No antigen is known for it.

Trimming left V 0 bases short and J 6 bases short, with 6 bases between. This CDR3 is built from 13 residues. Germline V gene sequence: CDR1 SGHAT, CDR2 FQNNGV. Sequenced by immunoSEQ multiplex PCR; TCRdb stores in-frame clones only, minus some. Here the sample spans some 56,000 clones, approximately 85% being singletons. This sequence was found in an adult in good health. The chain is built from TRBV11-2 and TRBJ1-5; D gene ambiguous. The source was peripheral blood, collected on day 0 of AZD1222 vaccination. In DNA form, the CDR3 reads TGTGCCAGCAGCTTAGATCACCGTCAGCCCCAGCATTTT. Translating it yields CASSLDHRQPQHF.